This T cell receptor beta chain was profiled in a study of control samples from healthy donors and cancer patients. Clones were sequenced by immunoSEQ multiplex PCR, and TCRdb holds only the in-frame ones, with some missing. The top ten clones hold over 3.5% of a sample with about 73,000 clones, more than 75% of them seen once. CDR3 length: 13 amino acids. Germline lookup yields CDR1 SEHNR and CDR2 FQNEAQ (reference sequence). V lost 5 bases to trimming and J lost 5 bases, with 12 bases between them. The chain uses TRBV7-9 and TRBJ2-5; perhaps D is TRBD1 or TRBD2 (6 bases each). The origin of this receptor is a woman in her fifties or sixties in good health. Source material: blood. Written as DNA, the CDR3 is TGTGCCAGCAGCCAAGGGGGGCTGGAGACCCAGTACTTC. Translating gives CASSQGGLETQYF.